Below, one T cell receptor (beta chain) is given with its context. Use of 60 Vbeta and 13 Jbeta primers characterized the PCR. Only in-frame clones appear in the TCRdb table, and some are missing; sequencing was by immunoSEQ multiplex PCR. The sample yields approximately 170,000 clones, 77% seen once. This entry comes from a study of cytomegalovirus exposure and HLA in healthy donors. The ends lost 7 bases at V and 7 bases at J; junction bases unmatched: 8. Germline loops: CDR1 MDHEN, CDR2 SYDVKM. The CDR3 runs 14 residues. The source material was PBMCs. This receptor was taken from a woman between 40 and 55 years old in good health and CMV-seropositive. V is TRBV28 and J is TRBJ2-7; 12 nucleotides line up with TRBD1. Written as DNA, the CDR3 is TGTGCCAGCATTCCGGGACAGGGGGCTGGAGAGCAGTACTTC. Residues: CASIPGQGAGEQYF.